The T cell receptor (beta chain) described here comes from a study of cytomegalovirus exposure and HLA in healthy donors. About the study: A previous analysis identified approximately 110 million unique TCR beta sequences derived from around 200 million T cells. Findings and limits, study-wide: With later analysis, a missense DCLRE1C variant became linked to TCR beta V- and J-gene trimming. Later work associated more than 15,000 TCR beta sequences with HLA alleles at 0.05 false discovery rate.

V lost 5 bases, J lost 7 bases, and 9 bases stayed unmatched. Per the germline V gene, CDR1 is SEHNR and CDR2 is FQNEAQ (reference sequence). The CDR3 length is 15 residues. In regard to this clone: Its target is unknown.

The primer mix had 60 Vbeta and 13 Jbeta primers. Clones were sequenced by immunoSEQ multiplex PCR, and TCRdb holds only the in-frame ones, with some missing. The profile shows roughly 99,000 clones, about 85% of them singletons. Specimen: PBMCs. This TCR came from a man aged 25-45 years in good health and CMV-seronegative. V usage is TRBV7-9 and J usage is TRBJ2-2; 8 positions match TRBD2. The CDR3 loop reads CASSLGSAGVGELFF. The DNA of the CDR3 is TGTGCCAGCAGCCTTGGGTCAGCGGGAGTCGGGGAGCTGTTTTTT.